This T cell receptor beta chain was recovered during a study of blood T cell repertoires in COVID-19. CDR3 length equals 13 residues. V was clipped by 2 bases and J by 1 base, with 8 bases between them. Germline CDR1 is SQVTM and CDR2 is ANQGSEA. Authors' analysis steps: The assay estimated nucleated cells by amplifying reference gene primers. Sequenced by immunoSEQ multiplex PCR; TCRdb stores in-frame clones only, minus some. The DNA was the basis for D and trimming; V, J and clone size are from that table. Among roughly 250,000 clones listed, approximately 82% were seen once. This TCR was sampled from a middle-aged man with active or convalescent COVID-19. Sequencing was done on a sample of peripheral blood. The rearrangement joins TRBV29-1 to TRBJ1-1, with no clear D. The CDR3 loop is CSVEFGWNTEAFF. DNA of the CDR3: TGCAGCGTTGAATTCGGGTGGAACACTGAAGCTTTCTTT.